These T cell receptor beta chains were read from a single sample in a study of cytomegalovirus exposure and HLA in healthy donors. Here immunoSEQ multiplex PCR was the method, and the copy in TCRdb shows in-frame clones only, minus some. Of over 150,000 clones in the sample, about 78% were seen once. Material for sequencing was PBMCs. The receptors were gathered from a woman aged 45 to 65 in good health and CMV-seropositive. CDR3s include the opening cysteine and the closing phenylalanine or tryptophan. The D gene is left open where the match is weak. Rows may omit the clone size; those that give it use once, few, many or a size class.

.,medium-sized,TRBJ2-3,TRBV6-5,TGTGCCAGCAGTTACTCTCCAGGGGGCACAGATACGCAGTATTTT,CASSYSPGGTDTQYF
TRBD2,.,TRBJ2-5,TRBV11-2,TGTGCCAGCAGTCCGGGAGGGTTAGAGACCCAGTACTTC,CASSPGGLETQYF
TRBD2,.,TRBJ2-5,TRBV4-2,TGTGCCAGCAGCCGAGAAGCAAGCGGGGGGGCCGGAGAGACCCAGTACTTC,CASSREASGGAGETQYF
.,.,TRBJ2-1,TRBV6-5,TGTGCCAGCAGTTCCGCCGGGACTGCCCTTTACAATGAGCAGTTCTTC,CASSSAGTALYNEQFF
.,.,TRBJ1-1,TRBV11-2,TGTGCCAGCAGCCCCCGGGGAGACACTGAAGCTTTCTTT,CASSPRGDTEAFF
.,.,TRBJ2-1,TRBV6-1,TGTGCCAGCAGTGAAGTGGGGGCCACCTACAATGAGCAGTTCTTC,CASSEVGATYNEQFF
TRBD1,.,TRBJ2-1,TRBV10-3,TGTGCCATCAATGAGTCCTACGGGACAGGGGAGGGGAATGAGCAGTTCTTC,CAINESYGTGEGNEQFF
.,.,TRBJ1-6,TRBV30,TGTGCCTGGACCCGGGACACCCGTCTCGAGGATAATTCACCCCTCCACTTT,CAWTRDTRLEDNSPLHF
TRBD1,.,TRBJ1-1,TRBV29-1,TGCAGCGTCGACAGGGGAGGCACTGAAGCTTTCTTT,CSVDRGGTEAFF
TRBD2,.,TRBJ2-5,TRBV11-2,TGTGCCAGCAGCTTAGGAGCGGGGGGGGAGACCCAGTACTTC,CASSLGAGGETQYF
.,.,TRBJ2-2,TRBV14,TGTGCCAGCAGCCGGGCGATGGGCACCGGGGAGCTGTTTTTT,CASSRAMGTGELFF
TRBD1,.,TRBJ2-7,TRBV4-1,TGCGCCAGCAGCCGGGACAGGGCTATTTCCTACGAGCAGTACTTC,CASSRDRAISYEQYF
.,.,TRBJ2-1,TRBV29-1,TGCAGCGTGCGACCAGGGAATGAGCAGTTCTTC,CSVRPGNEQFF
TRBD2,few,TRBJ2-7,TRBV5-1,TGCGCCAGCAGCTTGGCGGGGGGATTCTCCTACGAGCAGTACTTC,CASSLAGGFSYEQYF
.,.,TRBJ2-1,TRBV7-9,TGTGCCAGCAGCGAGGACAGCCGTCAACAGTTCTTC,CASSEDSRQQFF
TRBD1,.,TRBJ2-7,TRBV4-1,TGCGCCAGCAGCCGGACAGGGAATTTCGAGCAGTACTTC,CASSRTGNFEQYF
TRBD1,once,TRBJ2-6,TRBV19,TGTGCCAGTAGTACCCCGGACAGGGTAACTGGGGCCAACGTCCTGACTTTC,CASSTPDRVTGANVLTF
TRBD1,.,TRBJ1-2,TRBV2,TGTGCCAGCAGTGAAGCGTTCCGGGCCGGGACAGGGTTAAGAACGTATGGCTACACCTTC,CASSEAFRAGTGLRTYGYTF
.,.,TRBJ2-3,TRBV30,TGTGCCTGGAACCAGGGTTGGGGTGCGGATACGCAGTATTTT,CAWNQGWGADTQYF
TRBD1,.,TRBJ2-6,TRBV27,TGTGCCAGCAGTCGACCGGGACAGGGAGCCGCCAACGTCCTGACTTTC,CASSRPGQGAANVLTF
TRBD1,.,TRBJ1-5,TRBV12-5,TGTGCTAGTGGTAGGGACAGGGGGCGAAATCAGCCCCAGCATTTT,CASGRDRGRNQPQHF
TRBD1,.,TRBJ1-5,TRBV6-5,TGTGCCAGCAGGGGGACAGGAGTTAATCAGCCCCAGCATTTT,CASRGTGVNQPQHF
.,.,TRBJ2-6,TRBV7-8,TGTGCCAGCAGCTTACCATCTGGGGCCAACGTCCTGACTTTC,CASSLPSGANVLTF
.,.,TRBJ2-5,TRBV5-1,TGCGCCAGCAGCTCCAAGCCCCCCCAAGAGACCCAGTACTTC,CASSSKPPQETQYF
TRBD1,.,TRBJ1-5,TRBV2,TGTGCCAGCCAACAGGGGGCGGGCAATCAGCCCCAGCATTTT,CASQQGAGNQPQHF
TRBD1,few,TRBJ2-1,TRBV5-5,TGTGCCAGCAGCCCTTATATGACAGGGACCAATGAGCAGTTCTTC,CASSPYMTGTNEQFF
TRBD1,.,TRBJ1-4,TRBV6-1,TGTGCCAGCAGCGGACAGGCCAATGAAAAACTGTTTTTT,CASSGQANEKLFF
TRBD2,.,TRBJ2-5,TRBV11-2,TGTGCCAGCAGCTCAACACTAGCGCTGGATGAGACCCAGTACTTC,CASSSTLALDETQYF
.,.,TRBJ1-6,TRBV5-1,TGCGCCAGCAGCCCCTCATCCGGGTCCGGTCCGAATTCACCCCTCCACTTT,CASSPSSGSGPNSPLHF
.,.,TRBJ2-1,TRBV9,TGTGCCAGCAGCGGTCGACAATACAATGAGCAGTTCTTC,CASSGRQYNEQFF
TRBD2,.,TRBJ2-7,TRBV30,TGTGCCTGGAGTGGGTTAGCGGGGGGCGCCTACGAGCAGTACTTC,CAWSGLAGGAYEQYF
TRBD1,.,TRBJ2-2,TRBV7-9,TGTGCCAGCAGTTATCCGGGACAGGGGGCGGTTGCCGGGGAGCTGTTTTTT,CASSYPGQGAVAGELFF
.,few,TRBJ2-7,TRBV10-2,TGCGCCAGCAGTGAGTCTTTGAGCTCCTACGAGCAGTACTTC,CASSESLSSYEQYF
TRBD2,.,TRBJ2-5,TRBV2,TGTGCCAGCAGTGATGGGGTAGCGGGGGGGCCGGGGGAGACCCAGTACTTC,CASSDGVAGGPGETQYF
TRBD1,.,TRBJ1-2,TRBV6-1,TGTGCCAGCAGTCCGGACAGGGGGCATGGCTACACCTTC,CASSPDRGHGYTF
TRBD1,.,TRBJ2-5,TRBV6-5,TGTGCCAGCAGTCGGATACAGGGGGCAGGGGAGACCCAGTACTTC,CASSRIQGAGETQYF
.,.,TRBJ2-3,TRBV7-2,TGTGCCAGCAGCCCTGGGCTAGATACGCAGTATTTT,CASSPGLDTQYF
TRBD1,.,TRBJ1-5,TRBV2,TGTGCCAGCAAGGTTGGACAGGGCGGCAATCAGCCCCAGCATTTT,CASKVGQGGNQPQHF
.,.,TRBJ2-7,TRBV7-2,TGTGCCAGCAGCCTGAGCGGGCCCTACGAGCAGTACTTC,CASSLSGPYEQYF
TRBD1,.,TRBJ1-6,TRBV9,TGTGCCAGCAGCCCCAGGGGGAACAATTCACCCCTCCACTTT,CASSPRGNNSPLHF
TRBD2,.,TRBJ2-1,TRBV2,TGTGCCAGCAGTGAAAAGGGACTAGCGTCGGGCAATGAGCAGTTCTTC,CASSEKGLASGNEQFF
TRBD1,.,TRBJ2-2,TRBV11-3,TGTGCCAGCAGCCCAGCAAAGGGGGCGGTAACCGGGGAGCTGTTTTTT,CASSPAKGAVTGELFF
TRBD2,.,TRBJ2-5,TRBV19,TGTGCCAGTAGTAAAATGGCGGGGGGGCTACAAGAGACCCAGTACTTC,CASSKMAGGLQETQYF
.,once,TRBJ1-5,TRBV5-5,TGTGCCAGCAGCTCAGGGGTATTGAATCAGCCCCAGCATTTT,CASSSGVLNQPQHF
TRBD2,.,TRBJ2-5,TRBV7-7,TGTGCTAGCAGCTTACGGCCCACGGGGGGTACCCAGTACTTC,CASSLRPTGGTQYF
TRBD1,.,TRBJ1-5,TRBV6-1,TGTGCCAGCAGTAGGACAGGAGGCAATCAGCCCCAGCATTTT,CASSRTGGNQPQHF
TRBD1,.,TRBJ1-5,TRBV6-4,TGTGCCAGCAGTGGTGGGACAGGGGAGATGGACAACCCCACCCAGCCCCAGCATTTT,CASSGGTGEMDNPTQPQHF
.,once,TRBJ2-7,TRBV7-8,TGTGCCAGCAGCCCCCCGGCGGCCTACGAGCAGTACTTC,CASSPPAAYEQYF
.,once,TRBJ2-7,TRBV4-1,TGCGCCAGCAGCCAAGGCGCCAGGGGAGTCACCTACGAGCAGTACTTC,CASSQGARGVTYEQYF
TRBD1,.,TRBJ1-2,TRBV14,TGTGCCAGCAGCCAAGGACAGGGTAGGGCGAGCTATGGCTACACCTTC,CASSQGQGRASYGYTF
TRBD1,once,TRBJ1-5,TRBV4-1,TGCGCCAGCAGCCTTGGACAGGGAGAGGATCAGCCCCAGCATTTT,CASSLGQGEDQPQHF
.,once,TRBJ2-7,TRBV20-1,TGCAGTGCTCAGGCAGGTGGGCAGTACTTC,CSAQAGGQYF
TRBD1,.,TRBJ2-5,TRBV4-1,TGCGCCAGCAGCCAACCCGACAGGGACCAAGAGACCCAGTACTTC,CASSQPDRDQETQYF